The entry that follows covers one T cell receptor beta chain sequence. This clone appeared a few times. The antigen it recognizes is unknown. No base quality information exists; no much larger clone differs at one position. In total, 600 or so healthy bone marrow donors made up the cohort. At the time of sampling, every cohort member was nominally healthy, though immune exposures that went unrecorded were likely present. The donor was CMV seronegative and was included in the group of over 300 seronegative cohort members. A peripheral blood sample was provided by each donor, and peripheral blood mononuclear cells were used for TCR beta sequencing. The Qiagen DNeasy Blood Extraction Kit was used to extract genomic DNA from the blood cell samples. Via the germline V gene (reference sequence), CDR1 is SGHNT and CDR2 YYREEE. Inclusive of the bounding cysteine and phenylalanine, the CDR3 is 17 residues long. Only the CDR3 portion is preserved as DNA: 51 bases, with reading frame beginning at the first base. V is reduced by 5 bases and J by 1 base, leaving a spacing of 21 bases between them.

Library method: the immunoSEQ multiplex PCR assay. For the multiplex PCR, a mixture combining 60 forward primers for TCR Vbeta segments and 13 reverse primers for TCR Jbeta segments was used. Amplification of the CDR3 region of rearranged TCR beta genes was performed with a multiplex PCR assay on genomic DNA. The amplified TCR beta libraries were sequenced on the Illumina HiSeq System as 87-base-pair reads. Per the authors' processing: A later analysis counted about 80 million unique TCR beta chains across the 550 to 700 repertoires, and 9 million to 14 million of these chains were shared by at least two donors. Raw reads were error-corrected and collapsed into unique sequences by a nearest-neighbor algorithm in which closely related sequences were merged to remove PCR and sequencing errors. Alignment of CDR3 sequences to IMGT reference sequences was used to assign V, D and J gene segments. For a sequence to be retained, at least a six-nucleotide match to both a V gene segment and a J gene segment was required. Rearrangements were classified as productive when the CDR3 lacked stop codons and remained in frame with V and J, and all other rearrangements were classified as non-productive. Following IMGT convention, CDR3 was defined as the stretch from the second conserved V-encoded cysteine up to the conserved J-encoded phenylalanine. The earlier analysis of about 610 of the donors excluded sequences that lacked an unambiguous match to a single V gene segment. In an earlier analysis of some 590 of the donors, V segments were called functional above 56.7% productive rearrangements and were called segregating when the between-donor standard deviation exceeded 5%. A statistical classification framework was built for diagnosing cytomegalovirus status from the catalog of TCR beta chain sequences. In a later analysis, TCR nucleotide sequences were compared against IMGT/GENE-DB human TR gene sequences so that V and J genes could be assigned. The TCRdist pipeline was used in a later analysis to assign CDR3 sequences and most-parsimonious VDJ recombination scenarios. In a later analysis, every TCR beta chain was defined by the combination of its CDR3 amino acid sequence and its V-gene family, and reads without a unique V-gene family were dropped. To address suspected cross-contamination and a sequencing artifact, a later analysis removed roughly 640 highly shared, low-generation-probability nucleotide sequences. In a later analysis, a clonal expansion index for each public chain was calculated from normalized within-repertoire ranks of inferred template counts. In a later analysis, generation probabilities were computed with a VDJ recombination model fitted to out-of-frame rearrangements, and the resulting probabilities were checked against IGoR. In a later analysis, TCR-TCR, TCR-HLA and TCR-CMV co-occurrence was scored with hypergeometric tests, and a repertoire-size bias correction was applied to TCR pairs. A later analysis estimated false discovery rates by permuting HLA or CMV assignments 20 times. In a later analysis, co-occurring TCRs were grouped with DBSCAN, and TCRdist sequence similarity was added when clustering was performed within HLA-allele-positive subsets. Repertoires with fewer than 30,000 or more than 120,000 public chains were left out of co-occurrence clustering, as were five repertoires with anomalous nucleotide sharing. What TCRdb holds here is the immuneACCESS table cut down to in-frame rearrangements. Part of the clones is not present; checked against another copy, under half of the missing clones reflect an unresolved V gene, and the others are unexplained. The D gene and trimming were derived from the DNA, and the V and J assignments and clone size from that table. The sample records around 90,000 clones, around three quarters of which are singletons. The top ten clonotypes cover approximately 0.56% of the sample.

This entry is derived from a study of cytomegalovirus exposure and HLA in healthy donors (dated by TCRdb to about 2017). General notes on the study: In an earlier analysis of 587 of the donors, 276 Gb of sequence data and 90 million to 120 million unique TCR beta sequences from 180 million or so T cells were reported. An early release that covered fewer than 800 HLA-typed donors contained approximately 320 gigabases of sequencing data and around 80 million unique TCR sequences. The genetic ancestry cluster associated with self-reported Caucasian donors included over 80% of the 398 genotyped donors. The study aimed to test whether signatures of past pathogen exposure could be identified by cataloging public T cell receptors. Using immunosequencing, the study profiled T cell repertoires from around 680 subjects and related those repertoires to cytomegalovirus serostatus. Besides the first cohort of around 700 subjects, a separate validation cohort made up of 120 different subjects was used. To predict cytomegalovirus infection status, the study combined high-throughput TCR immunosequencing, statistical association of individual TCRs with disease status, and machine learning. A later analysis re-analyzed previously published TCR beta repertoires from approximately 670 donors and added high-resolution HLA genotyping to study TCR occurrence patterns. The later analysis used no new phenotypic data to find candidate immune exposures, relying instead on TCR beta sequences and their occurrence across donors. An earlier analysis of about 620 of the donors applied high-throughput TCR beta sequencing to assess whether each TCR beta V gene segment acted as functional or pseudogenic. Alongside the repertoire data, information on donor age, sex, ethnicity and CMV serostatus was compiled. A later genetic analysis used genome-wide SNP genotypes for 398 of the 666 donors, treating that subset as a discovery cohort. All discovery cohort repertoires had been generated on a single sequencing platform. HLA typing included class I and class II loci at four-digit resolution. The number of typed donors differed by locus: about 629-640 for A, B, C, DRB1 and DQB1; 522 for DQA1; some 610 for DPA1; and roughly 490 for DPB1. Because of strong linkage in the cohort, roughly five DR-DQ haplotypes were treated as single units for association and clustering. On average, roughly 240,000 unique TCR beta nucleotide sequences were sequenced per donor among some 430 genotyped donors of the cohort, with about 19% of those sequences being non-productive.

Overall study outcomes, separate from this receptor: Roughly uniform sequencing depth across donors was assumed in presence/absence analyses, although this assumption may not hold. Only TCR beta chains were sequenced in this cohort, and the absence of alpha or paired-chain data limited detectable features. Strong co-occurrence of HLA alleles, especially DR and DQ, made assigning TCR associations to individual alleles difficult. Linkage disequilibrium might explain the correlated functional status among segregating V segments, but an unknown experimental factor could not be ruled out. A cluster of highly shared sequence variants was judged likely to represent a technical artifact of the sequencing pipeline. While some public TCRs were present in many individuals, most TCR sequences turned up only very rarely across donors. In both the original and validation cohorts, the classifier was reported to diagnose cytomegalovirus status with high specificity and sensitivity. A later analysis associated 15,000 to 20,000 TCR beta sequences with specific HLA alleles at a false discovery rate of 0.05. Because some donors lacked HLA typing at each locus, the association tests relied only on the typed subset. Some IMGT-functional V segments, including TRBV6-2 and TRBV6-3, could not be told apart with the 87-base-pair reads, so those segments were excluded. Compared with the 666-donor mean, donors in an Asian-associated ancestry cluster had fewer N-insertions in productive TCRs, according to a later genetic analysis. In an earlier analysis of several hundred of the donors, most TCR beta V segments were observed in productive rearrangements about 90% or about 30% of the time, broadly matching IMGT annotations. In a later analysis, HLA-associated TCR beta chains were found to be more clonally expanded and to have lower generation probabilities than equally common non-associated chains. A further reported finding was that TCR beta sequences accurately predicted the HLA-A and HLA-B alleles for most subjects in the first cohort. In a later analysis, TCR association rates were found to vary across HLA loci, with the most associated TCRs seen for DRB1 alleles and the fewest for HLA-C alleles. A later analysis found that most CMV-associated TCR beta chains appeared HLA-restricted, with HLA associations seemingly driven largely by CMV exposure. The authors suggested that the approach could potentially be generalized to other disease states and immunological phenotypes. According to a later analysis, parvovirus B19, influenza, CMV and Epstein-Barr virus appeared linked to several top co-occurrence clusters. About 15 rarely observed V segments, including chromosome 9 orphons, were excluded from the earlier analysis of approximately 500 of the donors because counts were too low. A few of the identified cytomegalovirus-associated TCR beta chains were confirmed in vitro to be specific for cytomegalovirus antigens. Immune exposure information for the cohort was limited to CMV serostatus. In the study, approximately 150 TCR beta chains were listed as associated with cytomegalovirus. An association between a missense DCLRE1C variant and V-gene and J-gene trimming of TCR beta chains was found in a later genetic analysis and replicated in an independent cohort.

Sequencing was performed on PBMCs. Recombination connected TRBV5-4 to TRBJ1-1, with TRBD1 tentatively as D gene (5 bases match). The receptor was derived from a young man in good health and CMV-seronegative. The encoded CDR3 is CASSPGGAQGKNTEAFF. In nucleotide form, the sequence is TGTGCCAGCAGTCCGGGAGGGGCTCAGGGAAAGAACACTGAAGCTTTCTTT.